This T cell receptor beta chain came from a study of T cells in women clearing cervical HPV infection. Some clones are missing from TCRdb's copy, which holds only in-frame ones; the method was immunoSEQ multiplex PCR. The sample table includes approximately 35,000 clones. This TCR derives from a woman between 18 and 70 years old with a cervical HPV16 infection that either progressed to CIN3+ or cleared (not recorded which). Material for sequencing was blood buffy coat.

The CDR3 reads CSARESGHQPQHF. CDR3 DNA (partial): TGCAGTGCCCGAGAGAGCGGTCATCAGCCC. The V call is TRBV20-1, the J call TRBJ1-5; D is uncertain. From the germline J gene comes the end of the CDR3, since the read stops 3 residues before it. This CDR3 comprises 13 residues. Germline CDR1 reads DFQATT; CDR2 reads SNEGSKA (reference sequence). The germline V and J ends were trimmed by 6 bases and 5 bases, with 14 bases remaining between them.